The present entry profiles one TCR beta chain with its context. A much bigger clone sits one base away, suggesting this may be a read error. Time point in this sample: patch test 2, 6 weeks after DPC sensitization. Treatment in this sample: therapeutic diphenylcyclopropenone sensitization with weekly scalp DPC. The source of the sample is a study of human T cells and chemical hapten exposure. This CDR3 region has 19 residues. Germline values: CDR1 SGHTA, CDR2 FQGNSA. Each CDR3 protein is one row after TCRdb ran MiXCR on the RACE reads. The top ten clones hold 1.3% of a sample with around 80,000 distinct CDR3 sequences, 6.6% of them seen once.

Sequences were derived from whole blood, sampled in connection with sensitization to the hapten diphenylcyclopropenone (DPC). The chain is built from TRBV7-2 and TRBJ2-6, with D possibly matching TRBD1 (6 bases). The receptor comes from a woman in her thirties with alopecia areata. Some clones in this sample may be carry-over from other donors' samples. The CDR3 reads CASSLRAGVGVPGTNVLTF. As DNA, the CDR3 is TGTGCCAGCAGCCTAAGGGCAGGGGTAGGAGTCCCTGGGACCAACGTCCTGACTTTC.